This TCR beta chain is from a study of T cell changes during pregnancy in multiple sclerosis. The repertoire was sequenced with immunoSEQ multiplex PCR; TCRdb's copy has only in-frame clones and lacks some. The table lists around 99,000 clones, around 93% of them singletons. The V gene lost 3 bases and the J gene lost 12 bases, with 15 bases spanning the gap. Germline assignment: CDR1 MRHNA and CDR2 SNTAGT. The CDR3 consists of 13 residues. The sequence derives from a female donor in good health, enrolled as a control in a pregnancy study. Sequencing was performed on peripheral blood, taken in the third trimester of pregnancy. The J gene is TRBJ2-1, the V gene TRBV6-4, with D possibly TRBD2 on 7 matching bases. CDR3 region: CASSEGGGGLQFF. Written as DNA, the CDR3 is TGTGCCAGCAGTGAGGGAGGGGGGGGCCTGCAGTTCTTC.